These T cell receptor beta chains were read from a single sample in a study of cytomegalovirus exposure and HLA in healthy donors. Assay: immunoSEQ multiplex PCR; the TCRdb copy retains only in-frame clones and omits some. The sample yields fewer than 250,000 clones, about 81% seen once. Input material: PBMCs. Source of these receptors: a man aged 30 to 45 in good health and CMV-seropositive. Both conserved end residues are part of each CDR3.

16	TRBJ2-3	TRBV7-9	CASSTGTSGRADTQYF
15	TRBJ2-2	TRBV6-5	CASSQQGANTGELFF
13	TRBJ2-7	TRBV18	CASSAGGVGEQYF
14	TRBJ1-1	TRBV6-6	CASSSQVGGTEAFF
15	TRBJ2-1	TRBV5-5	CASSPGVAGYNEQFF
14	TRBJ2-6	TRBV4-1	CASSSPVGANVLTF
14	TRBJ2-7	TRBV7-2	CASSRGISSYEQYF
16	TRBJ1-1	TRBV10-3	CAISATDRGLHTEAFF
14	TRBJ1-4	TRBV5-4	CASTSGGGNEKLFF
13	TRBJ2-5	TRBV2	CARNSGSAETQYF
13	TRBJ2-7	TRBV5-6	CASSLTESYEQYF
16	TRBJ2-1	TRBV18	CASSLKAGDLYNEQFF
16	TRBJ1-4	TRBV6-5	CASSYSGTGTNEKLFF
15	TRBJ2-7	TRBV11-2	CASSLRDSGWYEQYF
13	TRBJ1-1	TRBV10-3	CAISQHENTEAFF
14	TRBJ1-5	TRBV9	CASSAAGAHQPQHF
11	TRBJ2-7	TRBV5-6	CASSWGEEQYF
14	TRBJ2-7	TRBV28	CASSPGGGLYEQYF
14	TRBJ2-2	TRBV5-5	CASTLGGDGGELFF
14	TRBJ1-4	TRBV18	CASSPDRGHEKLFF
14	TRBJ1-5	TRBV19	CASSIGQSNQPQHF
16	TRBJ1-2	TRBV27	CASSHRGAYSIYGYTF
15	TRBJ2-5	TRBV5-4	CASSFARVAGETQYF
13	TRBJ1-5	TRBV30	CAWGYAGDQPQHF
17	TRBJ1-6	TRBV5-1	CASSVTGVDNYNSPLHF
18	TRBJ2-3	TRBV7-7	CASSLAAGGPPFTDTQYF
15	TRBJ2-5	TRBV7-3	CASSPRGAGGETQYF
13	TRBJ2-7	TRBV11-3	CASSFGTGGEQYF
12	TRBJ2-3	TRBV7-2	CASSLYTDTQYF
15	TRBJ2-7	TRBV4-1	CASSQDRGRAVEQYF
14	TRBJ1-5	TRBV7-9	CASSQLGSNQPQHF
15	TRBJ2-7	TRBV2	CASSETGGGIYEQYF
11	TRBJ2-3	TRBV6-1	CASSYGDTQYF
16	TRBJ2-5	TRBV4-2	CASSQEGLGVGETQYF
13	TRBJ1-1	TRBV10-3	CAISVDGRSEAFF
16	TRBJ2-1	TRBV2	CASSPGGSGKYNEQFF
15	TRBJ2-7	TRBV19	CASSMIRVPSYEQYF
18	TRBJ2-3	TRBV11-2	CASSIRGGGSSSTDTQYF
13	TRBJ2-5	TRBV5-1	CASSSQGAETQYF
12	TRBJ2-7	TRBV18	CASSPDSYEQYF
15	TRBJ2-5	TRBV6-6	CASSYSSGRQETQYF
14	TRBJ1-5	TRBV5-8	CASNQTRGNQPQHF
17	TRBJ2-3	TRBV4-2	CASSQVVSGGTTDTQYF